These T cell receptor beta chains were read from a single sample in a study of T cells in severe cutaneous drug reactions. TCRdb reprocessed the multiplex PCR reads, keeping one entry per CDR3 protein, no DNA. The clone table shows fewer than 10,000 distinct CDR3 sequences, with the ten largest holding about 24%. Sequencing used cells from a skin blister. The source of these receptors is a human donor with a severe cutaneous adverse drug reaction. CDR3s include the opening cysteine and the closing phenylalanine or tryptophan. Not all rows give a size; the values are once, few, many and, for expanded clones, a class.

CDR3,J,V,size
CASGSSVGYNEQFF,TRBJ2-1,TRBV27,.
CASSKVGPPNEQFF,TRBJ2-1,TRBV19,.
CASSVGGRENQPQHF,TRBJ1-5,TRBV9,.
CSVLGQGNYGYTF,TRBJ1-2,TRBV29-1,.
CASSFPETNLVPYEQYF,TRBJ2-7,TRBV7-2,.
CASSDTGASYEQYF,TRBJ2-7,TRBV25-1,.
CASSSGGSYQPQHF,TRBJ1-5,TRBV28,.
CASSPFLIAGGPRQFF,TRBJ2-1,TRBV27,.
CAASRQGASYEQYF,TRBJ2-7,TRBV10-3,.
CASNLRRDHYNEQFF,TRBJ2-1,TRBV28,.
CASSRGGTQNIQYF,TRBJ2-4,TRBV7-9,.
CASSLGTVGTQYF,TRBJ2-5,TRBV5-6,.
CASSLVRAYEQYF,TRBJ2-7,TRBV7-2,.
CASSSYRGGGNQPQHF,TRBJ1-5,TRBV5-6,.
CASIAANTDTQYF,TRBJ2-3,TRBV6-5,medium-sized
CASSETGTSGYEQYF,TRBJ2-7,TRBV25-1,.
CSASSLGANTGELFF,TRBJ2-2,TRBV20-1,.
CSARSTRTGDYEQYF,TRBJ2-7,TRBV20-1,.
CASRRGGFSSQPQHF,TRBJ1-5,TRBV28,.
CSVTHGQETQYF,TRBJ2-5,TRBV29-1,medium-sized
CAWSVSSWNTEAFF,TRBJ1-1,TRBV30,medium-sized
CASTPWGTYNEQFF,TRBJ2-1,TRBV11-2,.
CSARGPNEQFF,TRBJ2-1,TRBV20-1,medium-sized
CASSDRGQNVEAFF,TRBJ1-1,TRBV2,medium-sized
CASSLSLARTYYNEQFF,TRBJ2-1,TRBV5-6,.
CASSLSVVTNRETQYF,TRBJ2-5,TRBV27,.
CASSRRVELGTDTQYF,TRBJ2-3,TRBV6-5,.
CASSDYLAEQFF,TRBJ2-1,TRBV6-1,medium-sized
CSARDPSGGTYEQYF,TRBJ2-7,TRBV20-1,.
CASSSGAGVPYGYTF,TRBJ1-2,TRBV11-2,.
CASSYPPPSAYNEQFF,TRBJ2-1,TRBV6-2/TRBV6-3,.
CSPLFTDTQYF,TRBJ2-3,TRBV29-1,.
CASSVEANYNEQFF,TRBJ2-1,TRBV9,.
CASSLTDVGSNTEAFF,TRBJ1-1,TRBV7-6,medium-sized
CASSSTTTTSEAFF,TRBJ1-1,TRBV5-4,.
CASSLGGTTGELFF,TRBJ2-2,TRBV28,.
CASSSLDRADYEQYF,TRBJ2-7,TRBV7-2,.
CASSSQESKNIQYF,TRBJ2-4,TRBV27,.
CASSQDAGVYNEQFF,TRBJ2-1,TRBV4-3,.
CASSIPPTNEQFF,TRBJ2-1,TRBV6-6,.
CASSDLSELGAFF,TRBJ1-1,TRBV2,.
CSARDPLVTSVTDTQYF,TRBJ2-3,TRBV20-1,.
CSASLGENEQFF,TRBJ2-1,TRBV20-1,.
CASRQGGDTEAFF,TRBJ1-1,TRBV19,.
CASSLNSPTQYF,TRBJ2-3,TRBV28,.
CSAPRGNEQFF,TRBJ2-1,TRBV29-1,.
CASSQAGWRGSTDTQYF,TRBJ2-3,TRBV4-3,.
CASSFRAGGYNEQFF,TRBJ2-1,TRBV5-5,.
CASSDYSRNEQYF,TRBJ2-7,TRBV6-4,.
CASSLNLGSYNEQFF,TRBJ2-1,TRBV27,.
CASRSPGLGGWGTDTQYF,TRBJ2-3,TRBV6-1,.
CSVEDGTSGTRGAQYF,TRBJ2-3,TRBV29-1,.
CAISDSEVREAFF,TRBJ1-1,TRBV10-3,.
CASSPSGPDTQYF,TRBJ2-3,TRBV5-4,.
CATSRDGIRGSTDTQYF,TRBJ2-3,TRBV15,.
CASSSTLEWETQYF,TRBJ2-5,TRBV11-2,large
CSLGQSSYNEQFF,TRBJ2-1,TRBV29-1,.
CSARDLAGEQFF,TRBJ2-1,TRBV20-1,.
CASSQAIGAGTEAFF,TRBJ1-1,TRBV4-1,.
CASNTGEGPLDTQYF,TRBJ2-3,TRBV12-3/TRBV12-4,.